Below, 12 T cell receptor beta chains from the same sample are listed, as sequenced in a study of regulatory T cells in long-lasting Graves disease. Indicated time point: newly diagnosed GD, antithyroid drugs for less than 3 months. Following extraction of RNA from PBMCs, that RNA was used to make the TCR library. Building of the TCR beta libraries involved iRepertoire HTBI primers and Arm-PCR of CDR3 regions. TCRdb ran MiXCR on the multiplex PCR reads and lists one entry per CDR3 protein. The sample has about 540,000 distinct CDR3 sequences; approximately 12% are singletons. The same specimen was also included in a second study, on T cells in Graves' hyperthyroidism and ophthalmopathy.

Sequencing was performed on peripheral blood mononuclear cells (PBMCs), taken at new diagnosis, from a patient treated with antithyroid drugs. The receptors originated from a man aged 25-45 years with Graves disease.

This clonotype has ten or more counts. The chain links TRBV30 to TRBJ2-7; D is perhaps TRBD2 (5 bases). Trimming took 5 bases from V and 3 from J, leaving 14 bases between them. CDR1 is GTSNPN and CDR2 is SVGIG in the germline V gene (reference sequence). The CDR3 has 13 residues. The CDR3 DNA is TGTGCCTGGGGGAGCGGAGTAGGCTACGAGCAGTACTTC. It encodes CAWGSGVGYEQYF.

This chain uses TRBV6-1 with TRBJ1-1; no firm D call. Germline assignment: CDR1 MNHNS and CDR2 SASEGT. V lost 6 bases, J lost 2 bases, and 10 bases lay in between. The CDR3 is 13 residues long. The CDR3 nucleotides read TGTGCCAGCAGCCACCTCCGAAACACTGAAGCTTTCTTT. Its protein product is CASSHLRNTEAFF.

V and J are TRBV7-3 and TRBJ2-2; tentatively, D is TRBD2 (6 bases). The CDR3 totals 15 residues. Deletions cut 7 bases from V and 8 bases from J, with 20 bases between. CDR1 and CDR2 (germline): SGHTA, FQGTGA. The DNA of the CDR3 is TGTGCCAGCACTGGGACTCGGGGTCCCAGTGGGGAGCTGTTTTTT. Translated: CASTGTRGPSGELFF.

This clonotype was counted many times. The chain's CDR3 is CASSLALVRGRRNTEAFF. The CDR3 region has the DNA TGTGCCAGCAGTTTGGCCCTAGTCAGGGGAAGGAGGAACACTGAAGCTTTCTTT. V is TRBV27 and J is TRBJ1-1; TRBD1 is a possible D gene (6 bases). CDR1 is MNHEY and CDR2 is SMNVEV in the germline V gene (reference sequence). The CDR3 has 18 residues. The V end was cut by 3 bases, the J end by 1 base, with 21 bases between.

This clonotype occurred many times. V usage is TRBV18 and J usage is TRBJ1-5; D is unclear. The CDR3 contains 12 residues. Trimming shortened V by 3 bases and J by 4 bases, and 4 bases separated the two germline ends. In germline, CDR1 is KGHSH, CDR2 LQKENI. The CDR3 loop reads CASSPGNQPQHF. CDR3 DNA: TGTGCCAGCTCACCGGGGAATCAGCCCCAGCATTTT.

There are many counts of this clonotype. The chain combines TRBV2 with TRBJ1-1; D is ambiguous. Trimming cost V 0 bases and J 11 bases, with 13 bases left between them. The CDR3 extends over 13 amino acids. Germline V gene data show CDR1 as SNHLY and CDR2 as FYNNEI. CDR3 nucleotides: TGTGCCAGCAGTGAAGCCCCCCACGGGGAGGCTTTCTTT. It translates to CASSEAPHGEAFF.

Concerning this clonotype itself: This could be a read error, since a much larger clone is one nucleotide away. This rearrangement joins TRBV5-6 to TRBJ1-2; 8 bases line up with TRBD1. Germline CDR1 is SGHDT and CDR2 is YYEEEE. The CDR3 runs 13 residues. The ends lost 7 bases at V and 6 bases at J; junction bases unmatched: 8. CDR3 in amino acids: CASVGQGVHGYTF. CDR3 bases: TGTGCCAGCGTCGGACAGGGAGTACATGGCTACACCTTC.

This clonotype was found many times. The chain links TRBV29-1 to TRBJ1-2; D may be TRBD1 (5 bases). The germline V gene has CDR1 SQVTM and CDR2 ANQGSEA. V lost 7 bases and J 3 bases, leaving 21 bases between the germline ends. The CDR3 sequence is 15 residues long. The CDR3 sequence: CSATLGGSIDYGYTF. The CDR3 coding sequence is TGCAGCGCAACCCTTGGGGGGAGCATTGACTATGGCTACACCTTC. Full variable domain (rest looked up from reference TRBV29-1 and TRBJ1-2): SAVISQKPSRDICQRGTSLTIQCQVDSQVTMMFWYRQQPGQSLTLIATANQGSEATYESGFVIDKFPISRPNLTFSTLTVSNMSPEDSSIYLCSATLGGSIDYGYTFGSGTRLTVV.

The V gene is TRBV27, the J gene TRBJ1-5; D remains unclear. Trimming cost V 2 bases and J 4 bases, with 6 bases left between them. The CDR3 length is 13 residues. The germline CDR1 and CDR2 sequences are MNHEY and SMNVEV (reference sequence). The CDR3 region is CASSLLANQPQHF. The CDR3 DNA reads as TGTGCCAGCAGTTTACTGGCAAATCAGCCCCAGCATTTT.

Many counts were recorded for this clonotype. The rearrangement joins TRBV27 to TRBJ2-7; perhaps D is TRBD1 or TRBD2 (7 bases each). Looked up from germline, CDR1 is MNHEY and CDR2 is SMNVEV (reference sequence). The CDR3 has 15 residues. The V gene lost 4 bases and the J gene lost 7 bases, with 20 bases spanning the gap. CDR3 nucleotide sequence: TGTGCCAGCAGTTCGACAGGGAGGGCCAGCCCTGAGCAGTACTTC. Translation: CASSSTGRASPEQYF.

This clonotype was counted a few times. The chain joins TRBV7-2 to TRBJ1-2; TRBD1 might be the D (5 bases). The CDR3 length is 11 residues. CDR1 and CDR2 (germline): SGHTA, FQGNSA. V lost 11 bases and J 7 bases, leaving 14 bases between the germline ends. The DNA of the CDR3 is TGTGCCGTCCTAGGGGTTGGTGGCTACACCTTC. Its protein product is CAVLGVGGYTF.

This clonotype was seen many times. V and J are TRBV11-2 and TRBJ1-1; 7 bases agree with TRBD1. Germline V gene lookup returns CDR1 SGHAT and CDR2 FQNNGV. V lost 5 bases, J lost 6 bases, and 9 bases stayed unmatched. The CDR3 loop spans 14 amino acids. In DNA, the CDR3 is TGTGCCAGCAGCCGACAGGGAGAGTTGGCTGAAGCTTTCTTT. It specifies CASSRQGELAEAFF.